Sequencing of this TCR beta chain was carried out in a study of blood T cells in healthy people across ages (dated by TCRdb to about 2015). Study-wide context: In model experiments, roughly one uniquely barcoded TCR beta cDNA molecule per two T cells was captured by template switching. To track age-related changes in TCR beta repertoire diversity, the study relied on deep sequencing normalized with unique cDNA molecular identifiers. Four age groups were formed from the donors: young (average 16 years), middle-aged (approximately 39), aged (approximately 60) and long-lived (82). To avoid experimental bias, donors of different ages were randomly spread across the sequencing lanes. For two donors (one aged 18 to 29 and one aged 80 or older), the study analyzed two additional independent replicas of 1 million unique cDNA reads from the same blood draw. Study-level results and caveats: The percentage of naive T cells measured by flow cytometry correlated strongly with observed TCR beta diversity. Estimates of total diversity from one million sequenced T cells were regarded as lower bounds and underestimates. Compared with the aged group, the long-lived group had more naive CD4+ T cells, fewer expanded clones and increased TCR diversity, suggesting age selection. As age increased, observed TCR beta diversity per million T cells dropped in a roughly linear way, and a significant reduction was already evident by age 40. The CMV infection status of donors was not known, potentially confounding age-related changes in expanded clonotypes. Bulk unsorted PBMC profiling prevented conclusive comparison of naive and antigen-experienced compartments.

Systemically healthy Caucasian individuals from Russia, roughly 40 in total and aged about 6 to 90 years, were included as donors. Each donor gave around 9.8 milliliters of peripheral blood, collected into EDTA-treated Vacutainer tubes. PBMCs were isolated by Ficoll-Paque density-gradient centrifugation, with at least 6 million obtained per sample. Total RNA, at least 5 micrograms per sample, was extracted from PBMCs with Trizol reagent. The percentages of naive CD45RAhigh/CD27high T cells were determined by flow cytometry on a PBMC aliquot from every donor. Turning to this clonotype: Its antigen specificity is not known. Base qualities are not provided; no much larger clone lies one nucleotide away.

At the junction V is shortened by 2 bases and J by 6 bases, with 10 bases in between. Sequences DFQATT (CDR1) and SNEGSKA (CDR2) are obtained from the germline V gene (reference sequence). The CDR3 starts with the cysteine, ends with the phenylalanine, and has 12 residues. The sequence is cut down to CDR3 DNA, 36 bases in frame from base 1. The method was 5' RACE. Sequencing relied on an Illumina HiSeq 2500. The second PCR ran for about 6 to 12 cycles and used a J-beta primer mix along with a sample-barcoded 5' primer. A template-switch 5' adaptor carrying 12 random nucleotides introduced a unique molecular identifier onto each TCR beta cDNA molecule. Each sample yielded at least 2.5 million CDR3-containing paired-end reads. First-strand cDNA synthesis was performed from all RNA using the Mint cDNA synthesis kit, with priming by a TRBC-specific oligonucleotide. Following uracil-DNA glycosylase treatment, a first 18-cycle PCR with universal primers M1SS and BC2_uni_R was performed on all cDNA. The paper's data handling went like this. For normalization, 1 million high-quality reads were randomly selected from each sample, with every read carrying a distinct molecular identifier. Reads sharing molecular identifiers were discarded rather than binned into consensus sequences. CDR3 identification, clonotype clustering and error correction used MiTCR with a Q25 quality threshold and the strictest error-elimination algorithm. Lower-bound total TCR beta diversity was estimated with a nonparametric unseen species model using Euler transformation. TCRdb reprocessing: public reads trimmed at Q25 with fastp, clones called with MiXCR, in-frame beta chains kept. For every CDR3 protein sequence, its rows merge into one entry that carries the most common genes and DNA. TCRdb, not the authors, supplied the V and J calls. The sample table records about 970,000 distinct CDR3 sequences; roughly 51% of these occur just once. The ten largest make up 20% to 25% of the sample.

Input material: blood. The origin of this receptor is a woman in her sixties or seventies in good health. This receptor chain uses TRBV20-1 and TRBJ1-2; TRBD1 might be the D gene, on 6 matching bases. The nucleotides are TGCAGTGCTAGAACGGACAGCCATGGCTACACCTTC. It specifies CSARTDSHGYTF.